This T cell receptor beta chain was sequenced for a study of cytomegalovirus exposure and HLA in healthy donors. Turning to the study itself: Earlier findings included 90 million to 120 million unique TCR beta sequences obtained from approximately 170 million T cells. Study-wide findings and caveats: In a later analysis, productive TCRs from donors in an Asian-associated ancestry cluster reportedly carried fewer N-insertions than the cohort mean.

Concerning this clone itself: The antigen is not known.

This CDR3 contains 14 residues. Germline loops: CDR1 GTSNPN, CDR2 SVGIG (reference sequence). J gave up 9 bases and V 5 bases, and 8 bases lay outside the gene matches. PCR used 60 Vbeta primers and 13 Jbeta primers. In the authors' workflow: About 88 million unique TCR beta chains, roughly 11 million of them shared, were counted by a later analysis. The data were produced by immunoSEQ multiplex PCR, yet TCRdb's version contains in-frame clones alone and is incomplete. The V and J calls and clone size are taken from that table; D and trimming were inferred from the DNA. The table lists tens of thousands of clones.

The sequence was obtained from a girl aged 5-17 years in good health and CMV-seropositive. V gene TRBV30 combines with J gene TRBJ2-1; 12 bases are a match to TRBD1. Sample: PBMCs. CDR3 sequence (DNA): TGTGCCTGGTCGATGGGGACAGGGGGCATTGAGCAGTTCTTC. Its protein is CAWSMGTGGIEQFF.